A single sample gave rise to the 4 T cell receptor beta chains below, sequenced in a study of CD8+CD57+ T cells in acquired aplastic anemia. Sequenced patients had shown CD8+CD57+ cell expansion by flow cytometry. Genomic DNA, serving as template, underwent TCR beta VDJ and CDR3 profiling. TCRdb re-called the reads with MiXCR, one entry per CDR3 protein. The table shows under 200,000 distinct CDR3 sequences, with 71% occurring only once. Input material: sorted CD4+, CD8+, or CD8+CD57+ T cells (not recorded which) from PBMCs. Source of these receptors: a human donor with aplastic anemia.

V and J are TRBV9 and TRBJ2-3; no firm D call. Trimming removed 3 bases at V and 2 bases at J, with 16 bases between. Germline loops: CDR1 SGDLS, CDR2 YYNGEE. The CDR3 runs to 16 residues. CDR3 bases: TGTGCCAGCAGCGCGTCCTCCCGTGGATACACAGATACGCAGTATTTT. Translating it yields CASSASSRGYTDTQYF.

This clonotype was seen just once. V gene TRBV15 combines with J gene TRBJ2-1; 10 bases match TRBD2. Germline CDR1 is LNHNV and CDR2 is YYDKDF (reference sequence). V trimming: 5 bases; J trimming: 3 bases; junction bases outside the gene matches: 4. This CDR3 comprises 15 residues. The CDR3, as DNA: TGTGCCACCAGCGAAGGACTAGCGGTCTACAATGAGCAGTTCTTC. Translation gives CATSEGLAVYNEQFF.

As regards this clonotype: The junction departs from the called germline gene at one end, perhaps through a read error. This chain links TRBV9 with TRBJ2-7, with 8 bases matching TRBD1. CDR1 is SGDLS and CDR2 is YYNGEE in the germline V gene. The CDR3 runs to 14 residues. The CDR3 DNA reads TGCGCCAGCAGCTCGGGACAGGCACTCTACGAGCAGTACTTC. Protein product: CASSSGQALYEQYF.

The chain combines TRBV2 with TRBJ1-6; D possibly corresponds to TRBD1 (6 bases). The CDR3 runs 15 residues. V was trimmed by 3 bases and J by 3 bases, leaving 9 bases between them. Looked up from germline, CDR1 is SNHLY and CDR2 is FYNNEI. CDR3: CASSEDSRYNSPLHF. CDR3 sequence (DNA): TGTGCCAGCAGTGAGGACAGCCGCTATAATTCACCCCTCCACTTT.